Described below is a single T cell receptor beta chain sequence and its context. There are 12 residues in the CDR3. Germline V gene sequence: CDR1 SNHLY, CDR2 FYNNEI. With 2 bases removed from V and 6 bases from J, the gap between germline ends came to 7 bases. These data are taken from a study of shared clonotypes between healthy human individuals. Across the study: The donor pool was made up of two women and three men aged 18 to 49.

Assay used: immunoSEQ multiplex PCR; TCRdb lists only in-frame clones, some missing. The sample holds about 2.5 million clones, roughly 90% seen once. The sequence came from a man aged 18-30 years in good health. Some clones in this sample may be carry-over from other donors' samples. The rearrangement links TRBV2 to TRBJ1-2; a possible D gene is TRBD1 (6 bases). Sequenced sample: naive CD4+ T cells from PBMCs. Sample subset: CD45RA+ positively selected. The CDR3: CASSEQGNGYTF. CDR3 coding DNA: TGTGCCAGCAGTGAACAGGGGAATGGCTACACCTTC.